The rows below give T cell receptor beta chains drawn from one sample of a study of blood T cell repertoires in COVID-19. TCRdb keeps only in-frame clones here, not all; method: immunoSEQ multiplex PCR. The table records about 24,000 clones, about 73% of them present only once. The sample taken for sequencing was peripheral blood. Source of these receptors: a human donor in a cohort sampled during active or convalescent COVID-19. The CDR3 runs from the conserved cysteine through the conserved F or W. Part of the rows lack a size; the others show once, few, many or a class for expanded clones.

clone_size | j_call | v_call | cdr3_aa
- | TRBJ2-3 | TRBV11-2 | CASSPQRTGADTQYF
- | TRBJ2-5 | TRBV4-3 | CASSQESSGRAPQYF
- | TRBJ1-6 | TRBV7-2 | CASSLKGRNSPLHF
- | TRBJ2-7 | TRBV6-1 | CASSDSLAGRYEQYF
- | TRBJ1-6 | TRBV30 | CAWNPLDGEPYNSPLHF
- | TRBJ1-3 | TRBV5-5 | CASAPGGGNTIYF
once | TRBJ1-6 | TRBV11-2 | CASSLGGQGQNSPLHF
- | TRBJ1-1 | TRBV4-3 | CASSQATDRSNTEAFF
- | TRBJ2-1 | TRBV19 | CASIRGDNNEQFF
- | TRBJ1-2 | TRBV28 | CASKTGIIGYTF
- | TRBJ1-2 | TRBV21-1 | CASSKALGSNYGYTF
many | TRBJ2-5 | TRBV7-2 | CASSLAPVGTGEETQYF
- | TRBJ2-3 | TRBV24-1 | CATSDSGPRGSDTQYF
- | TRBJ2-5 | TRBV19 | CASSMYYPQEETQYF
- | TRBJ2-1 | TRBV10-2 | CASSIQREYGEQFF
- | TRBJ2-6 | TRBV30 | CAWSVGGFNVLTF